This T cell receptor beta chain was obtained from a study of beta chain features in type 1 diabetes. The entirety of the isolated RNA underwent reverse transcription, so expressed TCRB transcripts were sequenced. This table comes from immunoSEQ multiplex PCR, and its TCRdb copy is limited to in-frame clones, with some not included. The sample contains roughly 150,000 clones, around 10% of which appear only once. Trimming pared 6 bases from V and 6 bases from J, leaving 8 bases between. Germline V CDR1 and CDR2: MGHDK, SYGVNS. The CDR3 covers 11 residues. Sequenced: central memory CD4+ T cells from blood. The receptor was isolated from a man aged 18-30 years in good health. The chain is built from TRBV25-1 and TRBJ1-2; D not certain. In DNA, the CDR3 is TGTGCCAGCAGCTGGTCGAATGGCTACACCTTC. It translates to CASSWSNGYTF.